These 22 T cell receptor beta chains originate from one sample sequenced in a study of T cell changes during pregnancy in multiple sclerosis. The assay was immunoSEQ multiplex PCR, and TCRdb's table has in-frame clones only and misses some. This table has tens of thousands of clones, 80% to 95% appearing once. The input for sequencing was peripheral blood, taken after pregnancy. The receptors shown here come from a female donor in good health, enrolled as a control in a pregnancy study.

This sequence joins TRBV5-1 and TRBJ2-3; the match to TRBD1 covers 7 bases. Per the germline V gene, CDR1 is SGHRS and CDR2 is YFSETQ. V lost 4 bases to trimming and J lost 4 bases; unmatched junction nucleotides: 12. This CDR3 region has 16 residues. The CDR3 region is CASSQFPGQIADTQYF. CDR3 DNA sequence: TGCGCCAGCAGCCAGTTTCCGGGACAGATTGCAGATACGCAGTATTTT.

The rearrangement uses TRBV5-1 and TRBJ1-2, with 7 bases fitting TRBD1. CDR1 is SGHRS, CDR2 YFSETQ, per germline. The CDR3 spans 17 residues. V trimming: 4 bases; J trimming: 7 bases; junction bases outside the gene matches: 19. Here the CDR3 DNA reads TGCGCCAGCAGCGTAGGGGGCGCAGGGACTCTGTCGGGTGGCTACACCTTC. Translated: CASSVGGAGTLSGGYTF. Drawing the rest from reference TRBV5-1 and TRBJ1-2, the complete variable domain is KAGVTQTPRYLIKTRGQQVTLSCSPISGHRSVSWYQQTPGQGLQFLFEYFSETQRNKGNFPGRFSGRQFSNSRSEMNVSTLELGDSALYLCASSVGGAGTLSGGYTFGSGTRLTVV.

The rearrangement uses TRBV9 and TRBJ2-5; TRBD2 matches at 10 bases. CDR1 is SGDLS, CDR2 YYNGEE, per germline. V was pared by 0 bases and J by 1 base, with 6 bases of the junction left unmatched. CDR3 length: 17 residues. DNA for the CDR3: TGTGCCAGCAGCGTAGGGACTAGCGGAGGGGCCCAAGAGACCCAGTACTTC. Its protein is CASSVGTSGGAQETQYF.

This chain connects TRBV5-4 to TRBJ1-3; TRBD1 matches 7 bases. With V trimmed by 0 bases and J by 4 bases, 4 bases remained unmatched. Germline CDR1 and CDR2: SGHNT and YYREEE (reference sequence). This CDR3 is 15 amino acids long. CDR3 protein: CASSLGQGVGNTIYF. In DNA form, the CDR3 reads TGTGCCAGCAGCTTGGGACAGGGAGTCGGAAACACCATATATTTT.

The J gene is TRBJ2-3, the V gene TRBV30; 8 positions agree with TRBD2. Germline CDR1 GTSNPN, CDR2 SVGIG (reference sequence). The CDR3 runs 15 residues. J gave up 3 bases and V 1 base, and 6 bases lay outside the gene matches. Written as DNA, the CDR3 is TGTGCCTGGAGTGCACTAAGCGGGAGAACAGATACGCAGTATTTT. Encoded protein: CAWSALSGRTDTQYF.

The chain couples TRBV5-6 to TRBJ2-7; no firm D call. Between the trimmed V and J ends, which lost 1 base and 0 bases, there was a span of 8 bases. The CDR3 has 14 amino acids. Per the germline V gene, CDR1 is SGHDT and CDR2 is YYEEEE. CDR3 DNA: TGTGCCAGCAGCTTGATGGGCAGCTCCTACGAGCAGTACTTC. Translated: CASSLMGSSYEQYF.

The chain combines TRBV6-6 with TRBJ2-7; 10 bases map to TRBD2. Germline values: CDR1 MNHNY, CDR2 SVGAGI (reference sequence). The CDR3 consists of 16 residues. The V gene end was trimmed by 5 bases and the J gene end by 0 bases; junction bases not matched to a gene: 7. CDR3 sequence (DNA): TGTGCCAGCAGTGGGGGACTAGCGCGTCTCTCCTACGAGCAGTACTTC. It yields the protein CASSGGLARLSYEQYF.

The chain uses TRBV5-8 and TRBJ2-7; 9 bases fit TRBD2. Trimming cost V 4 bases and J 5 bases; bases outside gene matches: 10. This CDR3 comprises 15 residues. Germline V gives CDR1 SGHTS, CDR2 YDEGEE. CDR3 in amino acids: CASSPGTSSRNEQYF. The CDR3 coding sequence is TGTGCCAGCAGCCCAGGGACTAGCTCAAGGAACGAGCAGTACTTC.

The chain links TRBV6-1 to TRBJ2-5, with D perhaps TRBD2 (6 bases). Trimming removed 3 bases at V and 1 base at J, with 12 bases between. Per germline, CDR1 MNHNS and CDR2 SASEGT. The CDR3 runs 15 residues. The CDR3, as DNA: TGTGCCAGCAGTGACGACGGGGGAGTCCAAGAGACCCAGTACTTC. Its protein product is CASSDDGGVQETQYF.

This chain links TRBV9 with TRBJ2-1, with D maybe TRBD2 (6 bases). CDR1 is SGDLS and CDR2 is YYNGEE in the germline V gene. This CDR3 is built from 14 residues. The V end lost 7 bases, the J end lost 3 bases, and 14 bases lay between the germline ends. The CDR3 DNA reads TGTGCCAGCGGGGTGGGTAGCGGCTACAATGAGCAGTTCTTC. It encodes CASGVGSGYNEQFF.

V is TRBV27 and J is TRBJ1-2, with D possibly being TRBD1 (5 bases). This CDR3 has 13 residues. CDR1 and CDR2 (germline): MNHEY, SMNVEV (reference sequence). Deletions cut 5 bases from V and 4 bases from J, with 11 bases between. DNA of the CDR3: TGTGCCAGCAGTCCCAGACAGAGCTATGGCTACACCTTC. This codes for CASSPRQSYGYTF.

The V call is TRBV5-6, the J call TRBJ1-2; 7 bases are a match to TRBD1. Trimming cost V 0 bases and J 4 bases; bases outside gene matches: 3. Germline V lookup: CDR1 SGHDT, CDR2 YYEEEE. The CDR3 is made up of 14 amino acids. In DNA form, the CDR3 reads TGTGCCAGCAGCTTGGCTGACAGGGCCTATGGCTACACCTTC. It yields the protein CASSLADRAYGYTF.

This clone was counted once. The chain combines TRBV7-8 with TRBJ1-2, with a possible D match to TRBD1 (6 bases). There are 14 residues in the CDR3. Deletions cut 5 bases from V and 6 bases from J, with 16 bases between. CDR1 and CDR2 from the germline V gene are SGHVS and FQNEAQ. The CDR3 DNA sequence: TGTGCCAGCAGCCCCGGGGGGGCCGGCGATGGCTACACCTTC. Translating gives CASSPGGAGDGYTF. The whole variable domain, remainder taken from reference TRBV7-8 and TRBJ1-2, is GAGVSQSPRYKVAKRGQDVALRCDPISGHVSLFWYQQALGQGPEFLTYFQNEAQLDKSGLPSDRFFAERPEGSVSTLKIQRTQQEDSAVYLCASSPGGAGDGYTFGSGTRLTVV.

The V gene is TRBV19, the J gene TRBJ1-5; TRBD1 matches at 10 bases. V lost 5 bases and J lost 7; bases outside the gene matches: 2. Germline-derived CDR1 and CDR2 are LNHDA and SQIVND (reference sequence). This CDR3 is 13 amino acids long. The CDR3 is CASSWDRGQPQHF. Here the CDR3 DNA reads TGTGCCAGTAGTTGGGACAGGGGACAGCCCCAGCATTTT.

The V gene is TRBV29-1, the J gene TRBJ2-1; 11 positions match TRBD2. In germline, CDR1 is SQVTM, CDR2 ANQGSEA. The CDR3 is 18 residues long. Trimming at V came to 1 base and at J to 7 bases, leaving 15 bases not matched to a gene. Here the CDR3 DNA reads TGCAGCGTTGAAGTTAGGGGCCCATTTAGCGGGGGGGGGAATGAGCAGTTCTTC. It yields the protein CSVEVRGPFSGGGNEQFF.

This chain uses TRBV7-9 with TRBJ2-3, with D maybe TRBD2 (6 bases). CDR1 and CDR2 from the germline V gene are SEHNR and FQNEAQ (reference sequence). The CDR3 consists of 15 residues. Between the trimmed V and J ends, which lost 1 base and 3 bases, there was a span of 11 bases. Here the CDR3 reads CASSLGTSWTDTQYF. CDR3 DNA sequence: TGTGCCAGCAGCTTAGGCACTAGCTGGACAGATACGCAGTATTTT. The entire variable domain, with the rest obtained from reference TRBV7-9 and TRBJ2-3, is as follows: DTGVSQNPRHKITKRGQNVTFRCDPISEHNRLYWYRQTLGQGPEFLTYFQNEAQLEKSRLLSDRFSAERPKGSFSTLEIQRTEQGDSAMYLCASSLGTSWTDTQYFGPGTRLTVL.

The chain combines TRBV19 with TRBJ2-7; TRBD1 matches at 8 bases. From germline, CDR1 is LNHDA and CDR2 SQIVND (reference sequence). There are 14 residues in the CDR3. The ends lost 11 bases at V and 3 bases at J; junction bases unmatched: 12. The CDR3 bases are TGTGCCTCCCGGGACAGGACCGACCACTACGAGCAGTACTTC. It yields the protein CASRDRTDHYEQYF.

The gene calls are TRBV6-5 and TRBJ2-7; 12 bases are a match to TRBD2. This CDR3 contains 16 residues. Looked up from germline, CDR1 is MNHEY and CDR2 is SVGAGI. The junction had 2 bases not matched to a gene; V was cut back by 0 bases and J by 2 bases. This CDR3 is CASSYSLAGGPYEQYF. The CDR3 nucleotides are TGTGCCAGCAGTTACTCTCTAGCGGGGGGGCCCTACGAGCAGTACTTC.

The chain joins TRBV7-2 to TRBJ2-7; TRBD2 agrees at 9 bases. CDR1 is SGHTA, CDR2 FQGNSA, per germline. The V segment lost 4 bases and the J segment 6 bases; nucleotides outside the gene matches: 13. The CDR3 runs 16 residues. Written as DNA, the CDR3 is TGTGCCAGCAGCTCCCCCCGTAATAGCGGGAGTAGCGAGCAGTACTTC. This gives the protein CASSSPRNSGSSEQYF. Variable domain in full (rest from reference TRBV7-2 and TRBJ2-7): GAGVSQSPSNKVTEKGKDVELRCDPISGHTALYWYRQSLGQGLEFLIYFQGNSAPDKSGLPSDRFSAERTGGSVSTLTIQRTQQEDSAVYLCASSSPRNSGSSEQYFGPGTRLTVT.

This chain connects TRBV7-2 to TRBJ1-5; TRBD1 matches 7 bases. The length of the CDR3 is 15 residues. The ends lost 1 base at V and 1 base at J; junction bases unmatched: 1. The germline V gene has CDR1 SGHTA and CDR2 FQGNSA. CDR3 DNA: TGTGCCAGCAGCTTAGTAGGGGGCAGCAATCAGCCCCAGCATTTT. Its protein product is CASSLVGGSNQPQHF.

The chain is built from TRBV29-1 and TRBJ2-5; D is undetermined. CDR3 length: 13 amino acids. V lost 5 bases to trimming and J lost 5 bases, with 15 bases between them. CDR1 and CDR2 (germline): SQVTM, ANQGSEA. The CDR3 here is CSVCGTPGETQYF. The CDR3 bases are TGCAGCGTTTGCGGAACCCCCGGGGAGACCCAGTACTTC.

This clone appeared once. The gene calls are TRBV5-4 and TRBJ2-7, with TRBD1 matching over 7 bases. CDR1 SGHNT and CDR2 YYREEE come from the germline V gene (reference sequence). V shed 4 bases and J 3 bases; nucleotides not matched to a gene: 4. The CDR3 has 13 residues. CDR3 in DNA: TGTGCCAGCAGCCGGGACAGATACTACGAGCAGTACTTC. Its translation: CASSRDRYYEQYF.